Presented here are 23 T cell receptor beta chains from one specimen sequenced in a study of T cell responses to AZD1222 COVID-19 vaccine. This table comes from immunoSEQ multiplex PCR, and its TCRdb copy is limited to in-frame clones, with some not included. This sample has 150,000 or so clones, with around 86% found just once. The specimen comprised peripheral blood, sampled on day 0 of AZD1222 vaccination. These receptors came from an adult in good health.

J is TRBJ1-5 and V is TRBV11-2; tentative D call: TRBD1 (5 bases). Germline loops: CDR1 SGHAT, CDR2 FQNNGV. Trimming removed 3 bases from V and 4 bases from J, with 7 bases in between. The CDR3 contains 13 residues. CDR3 bases: TGTGCCAGCAGCTTTAGGGGTAATCAGCCCCAGCATTTT. As protein: CASSFRGNQPQHF. Full variable domain (rest looked up from reference TRBV11-2 and TRBJ1-5): EAGVAQSPRYKIIEKRQSVAFWCNPISGHATLYWYQQILGQGPKLLIQFQNNGVVDDSQLPKDRFSAERLKGVDSTLKIQPAKLEDSAVYLCASSFRGNQPQHFGDGTRLSIL.

The V call is TRBV7-2, the J call TRBJ1-1, with TRBD1 as a possible D gene (5 bases). The CDR3 length is 15 residues. Germline V gene data show CDR1 as SGHTA and CDR2 as FQGNSA. The germline V and J ends were trimmed by 2 bases and 1 base, with 11 bases remaining between them. The DNA of the CDR3 is TGTGCCAGCAGCTTAAAGTGGGGCCCGAACACTGAAGCTTTCTTT. It yields the protein CASSLKWGPNTEAFF.

The V and J genes are TRBV7-5 and TRBJ2-5; no check of the table's D call, TRBD2, against the DNA was made. TRBV7-5 is described as a pseudogene. This CDR3 has 18 residues. In DNA, the CDR3 is TGTGCCAGAAGCTCTCGACTGACTAGCGGGGGGGCTGGAGAGACCCAGTACTTC. Translating gives CARSSRLTSGGAGETQYF.

This clone was seen a single time. The CDR3 DNA sequence: TGTGCCAGTAGACAGCGCGGACTTACGGGACTTCGAGCCCAACTCAATAATGAAAAACTGTTTTTT. This translates into CASRQRGLTGLRAQLNNEKLFF. The rearrangement links TRBV19 to TRBJ1-4; weak D call: TRBD1 (5 bases). The germline V gene has CDR1 LNHDA and CDR2 SQIVND (reference sequence). V gave up 6 bases and J gave up 4 bases, with 36 bases separating them. CDR3 size: 22 residues.

The chain employs TRBV7-9 and TRBJ1-6; D gene unclear. V lost 4 bases and J 6 bases, leaving 10 bases between the germline ends. Germline V gene lookup returns CDR1 SEHNR and CDR2 FQNEAQ (reference sequence). There are 14 residues in the CDR3. The CDR3 region is CASSSGGFNSPLHF. CDR3 DNA sequence: TGTGCCAGCAGCTCGGGTGGGTTTAATTCACCCCTCCACTTT. The full variable domain, completed using reference TRBV7-9 and TRBJ1-6, is DTGVSQNPRHKITKRGQNVTFRCDPISEHNRLYWYRQTLGQGPEFLTYFQNEAQLEKSRLLSDRFSAERPKGSFSTLEIQRTEQGDSAMYLCASSSGGFNSPLHFGNGTRLTVT.

The CDR3 region is CAKGQYVESKRIINNQPQHF. CDR3 in DNA: TGCGCCAAGGGGCAGTACGTCGAGTCTAAAAGGATTATTAACAATCAGCCCCAGCATTTT. V and J are TRBV4-3 and TRBJ1-5, with a possible D match to TRBD1 (5 bases). V gave up 10 bases and J gave up 3 bases, with 34 bases separating them. The CDR3 totals 20 residues. Germline V gene lookup returns CDR1 LGHNA and CDR2 YSLEER.

This clone was seen a few times. This chain links TRBV7-9 with TRBJ1-3; 8 nucleotides match TRBD1. With V trimmed by 6 bases and J by 1 base, 2 bases remained unmatched. Germline V CDR1 and CDR2: SEHNR, FQNEAQ (reference sequence). The CDR3 length is 14 residues. The CDR3 DNA sequence: TGTGCCAGCAGGCAGGGGGCTTCTGGAAACACCATATATTTT. Protein: CASRQGASGNTIYF. The entire variable domain, with the rest obtained from reference TRBV7-9 and TRBJ1-3, is as follows: DTGVSQNPRHKITKRGQNVTFRCDPISEHNRLYWYRQTLGQGPEFLTYFQNEAQLEKSRLLSDRFSAERPKGSFSTLEIQRTEQGDSAMYLCASRQGASGNTIYFGEGSWLTVV.

The V and J genes are TRBV2 and TRBJ2-7, with a possible D match to TRBD2 (5 bases). The CDR3 has 12 amino acids. Trimming took off 11 bases at V and 0 bases at J, with 11 bases between the two ends. Germline loops: CDR1 SNHLY, CDR2 FYNNEI. The CDR3 spells CAFGVHSYEQYF. The CDR3 DNA is TGTGCCTTCGGGGTTCACTCCTACGAGCAGTACTTC.

The V and J genes are TRBV6-6 and TRBJ1-4; a weak D match, TRBD1 (5 bases). There are 15 residues in the CDR3. V lost 4 bases and J 8 bases, leaving 17 bases between the germline ends. In germline, CDR1 is MNHNY, CDR2 SVGAGI (reference sequence). The CDR3 loop reads CASSSQTAGGEKLFF. The DNA for the CDR3 is TGTGCCAGCAGTTCACAGACAGCCGGAGGGGAAAAACTGTTTTTT.

This clone was recorded a few times. This chain links TRBV4-1 with TRBJ1-5; TRBD1 matches at 10 bases. The CDR3 is 14 amino acids. The germline V gene has CDR1 MGHRA and CDR2 YSYEKL. V shed 7 bases and J 4 bases; nucleotides not matched to a gene: 4. CDR3 region: CASTRTGGNQPQHF. CDR3 coding DNA: TGCGCCAGCACCCGGACAGGGGGGAATCAGCCCCAGCATTTT.

The chain joins TRBV7-7 to TRBJ1-1; 7 nucleotides align to TRBD1. Looked up from germline, CDR1 is SSHAT and CDR2 is FNYEAQ (reference sequence). The CDR3 is 16 residues long. The CDR3 sequence: CASFPPLQGPSYEAFF. The CDR3 DNA reads TGTGCTAGTTTTCCCCCCTTACAGGGGCCCTCTTATGAAGCTTTCTTT.

J is TRBJ1-3 and V is TRBV25-1, with TRBD1 identical over 7 bases. V shed 6 bases and J 3 bases; nucleotides not matched to a gene: 2. The germline V gene has CDR1 MGHDK and CDR2 SYGVNS. The CDR3 is made up of 13 amino acids. The CDR3 loop reads CASSAGGGNTIYF. CDR3 coding DNA: TGTGCCAGCAGCGCAGGGGGTGGAAACACCATATATTTT.

This clone was counted between two and nine times. This sequence joins TRBV4-3 and TRBJ2-7; 7 nucleotides match TRBD1. The germline CDR1 and CDR2 sequences are LGHNA and YSLEER. This CDR3 comprises 15 residues. Unmatched junction bases numbered 7, after V lost 1 base and J lost 4 bases. The DNA of the CDR3 is TGCGCCAGCAGCCAAGGTACAGGGGATTCATACGAGCAGTACTTC. As protein: CASSQGTGDSYEQYF.

This clone was detected once. The V call is TRBV6-2 or TRBV6-3, the J call TRBJ1-4; D is possibly TRBD1 (5 bases). This CDR3 has 15 residues. Looked up from germline, CDR1 is MNHEY and CDR2 is SVGEGT. The V gene lost 1 base and the J gene lost 5 bases, with 11 bases spanning the gap. The CDR3 reads CASSYFARENEKLFF. In DNA form, the CDR3 reads TGTGCCAGCAGTTACTTTGCCAGGGAGAATGAAAAACTGTTTTTT.

This chain connects TRBV6-1 to TRBJ1-6; possible D gene TRBD1, 5 bases. Germline-derived CDR1 and CDR2 are MNHNS and SASEGT. This CDR3 contains 16 residues. The V end lost 0 bases, the J end lost 6 bases, and 12 bases lay between the germline ends. This CDR3 is CASSEASSRVNSPLHF. CDR3 DNA: TGTGCCAGCAGTGAAGCCTCTAGCAGGGTTAATTCACCCCTCCACTTT.

This clone was counted a single time. This sequence joins TRBV11-3 and TRBJ2-3; 7 positions match TRBD1. The CDR3 sequence is 15 residues long. Germline V gives CDR1 SGHNT, CDR2 YENEEA. V shed 5 bases and J 0 bases; nucleotides not matched to a gene: 5. Here the CDR3 reads CASSPRGISTDTQYF. The CDR3 DNA reads TGTGCCAGCAGCCCCAGGGGGATTAGCACAGATACGCAGTATTTT. The full variable domain, its missing parts supplied by reference TRBV11-3 and TRBJ2-3, is EAGVVQSPRYKIIEKKQPVAFWCNPISGHNTLYWYLQNLGQGPELLIRYENEEAVDDSQLPKDRFSAERLKGVDSTLKIQPAELGDSAVYLCASSPRGISTDTQYFGPGTRLTVL.

The V and J genes are TRBV7-2 and TRBJ2-7; 9 positions agree with TRBD1. CDR3 length: 14 amino acids. The V segment lost 4 bases and the J segment 4 bases; nucleotides outside the gene matches: 5. Per germline, CDR1 SGHTA and CDR2 FQGNSA. The CDR3 coding sequence is TGTGCCAGCAGCTGGGGACAGGGTTCTTACGAGCAGTACTTC. Its protein is CASSWGQGSYEQYF. Complete variable domain (other parts from reference TRBV7-2 and TRBJ2-7): GAGVSQSPSNKVTEKGKDVELRCDPISGHTALYWYRQSLGQGLEFLIYFQGNSAPDKSGLPSDRFSAERTGGSVSTLTIQRTQQEDSAVYLCASSWGQGSYEQYFGPGTRLTVT.

The V and J genes are TRBV3-1 (or the pseudogene TRBV3-2) and TRBJ2-7, with 11 bases fitting TRBD2. V trimming: 4 bases; J trimming: 1 base; junction bases outside the gene matches: 3. The CDR3 sequence is 15 residues long. Germline CDR1 is LGHDT and CDR2 is YNNKEL (reference sequence). CDR3 bases: TGTGCCAGCAGCCCGACTAGCGGGGTTTCCTACGAGCAGTACTTC. Amino acid sequence: CASSPTSGVSYEQYF.

The gene calls are TRBV19 and TRBJ2-7; D is unresolved. V dropped 6 bases and J dropped 0 bases, with 15 bases sitting between them. Germline V gene lookup returns CDR1 LNHDA and CDR2 SQIVND (reference sequence). This CDR3 has 15 residues. The CDR3 loop reads CASSTGPGSSYEQYF. The DNA of the CDR3 is TGTGCCAGTAGCACCGGACCGGGCAGCTCCTACGAGCAGTACTTC.

V and J are TRBV9 and TRBJ1-2; D ambiguous. Germline values: CDR1 SGDLS, CDR2 YYNGEE. This CDR3 has 15 residues. Between the trimmed V and J ends, which lost 1 base and 4 bases, there was a span of 14 bases. CDR3 DNA: TGTGCCAGCAGCGTACAGACCGACATGTCCTATGGCTACACCTTC. It codes for CASSVQTDMSYGYTF.

The rearrangement joins TRBV11-3 to TRBJ2-7; 7 nucleotides line up with TRBD2. The ends lost 5 bases at V and 5 bases at J; junction bases unmatched: 3. This CDR3 is 12 amino acids long. Looked up from germline, CDR1 is SGHNT and CDR2 is YENEEA. The CDR3 sequence: CASSRRGDEQYF. The CDR3 DNA sequence: TGTGCCAGCAGCCGCCGGGGGGACGAGCAGTACTTC.

J is TRBJ2-1 and V is TRBV19, with TRBD1 identical over 7 bases. Trimming cost V 2 bases and J 12 bases; bases outside gene matches: 4. The CDR3 is 12 residues long. The germline V gene encodes CDR1 LNHDA and CDR2 SQIVND (reference sequence). CDR3: CASSIRQGLQFF. The CDR3 nucleotides are TGTGCCAGTAGTATAAGACAGGGATTGCAGTTCTTC.

The chain links TRBV18 to TRBJ2-5, with TRBD1 matching over 7 bases. This CDR3 has 14 residues. The V gene end was trimmed by 3 bases and the J gene end by 5 bases; junction bases not matched to a gene: 6. CDR1 and CDR2 (germline): KGHSH, LQKENI. In DNA form, the CDR3 reads TGTGCCAGCTCACCCTCGACAGGGATGGAGACCCAGTACTTC. Its protein is CASSPSTGMETQYF.